The present T cell receptor (beta chain) was sequenced within a study of CD8 T cells in Susac syndrome. TCR beta from blood CD8+ and CD4+ T cells was sequenced. Healthy donors constituted the control group, matched for age and sex. TEMRA cells were FACS-enriched, with CD8+ and CD4+ T cells isolated negatively. The germline CDR1 and CDR2 sequences are SGHRS and YFSETQ. With V trimmed by 4 bases and J by 3 bases, 6 bases remained unmatched. The CDR3 runs 17 residues. An input of about 0.45 to 1 ug of RNA was subjected to reverse transcription using random hexamers. Amplification of TCR beta CDR3 spanned 54 Vbeta and 13 Jbeta via immunoSEQ multiplex PCR. TCRdb reprocessed the immunoSEQ multiplex PCR reads via MiXCR and lists one record per CDR3 protein. The sample carries about 89,000 distinct CDR3 sequences, over 80% recorded once.

The receptor comes from a human donor in good health. V is TRBV5-1 and J is TRBJ2-3; 15 bases fit TRBD2. Input material: CD8+ T cells from PBMCs. For the CDR3, the DNA is TGCGCCAGCAGCCTCAGGACTAGCGGGGGGGCAACAGATACGCAGTATTTT. Translating gives CASSLRTSGGATDTQYF.